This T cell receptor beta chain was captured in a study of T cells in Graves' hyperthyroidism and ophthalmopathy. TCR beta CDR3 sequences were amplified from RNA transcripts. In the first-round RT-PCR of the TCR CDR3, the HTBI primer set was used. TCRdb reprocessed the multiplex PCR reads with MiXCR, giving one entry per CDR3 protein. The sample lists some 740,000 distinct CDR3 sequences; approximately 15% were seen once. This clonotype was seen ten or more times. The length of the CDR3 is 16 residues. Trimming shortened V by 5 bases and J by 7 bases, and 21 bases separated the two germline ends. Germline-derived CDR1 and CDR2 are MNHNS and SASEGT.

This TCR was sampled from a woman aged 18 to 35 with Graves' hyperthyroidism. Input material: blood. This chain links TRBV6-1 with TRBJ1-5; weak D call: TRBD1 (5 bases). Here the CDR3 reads CASSKGTQLAGQPQHF. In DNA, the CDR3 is TGTGCCAGCAGTAAAGGGACCCAGTTGGCTGGCCAGCCCCAGCATTTT.